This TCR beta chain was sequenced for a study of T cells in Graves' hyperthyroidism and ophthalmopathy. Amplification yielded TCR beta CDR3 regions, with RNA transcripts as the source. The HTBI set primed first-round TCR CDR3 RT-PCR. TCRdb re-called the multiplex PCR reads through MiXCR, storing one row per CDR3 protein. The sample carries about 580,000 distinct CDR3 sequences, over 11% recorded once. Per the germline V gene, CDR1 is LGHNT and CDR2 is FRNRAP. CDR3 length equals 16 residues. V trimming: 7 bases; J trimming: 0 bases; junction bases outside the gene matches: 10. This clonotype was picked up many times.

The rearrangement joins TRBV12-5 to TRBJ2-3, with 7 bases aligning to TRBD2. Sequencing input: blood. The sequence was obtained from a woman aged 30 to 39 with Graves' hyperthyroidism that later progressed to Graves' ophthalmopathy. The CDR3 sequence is CASVVTGGVSTDTQYF. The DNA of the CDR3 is TGTGCTAGTGTTGTGACGGGGGGAGTTAGCACAGATACGCAGTATTTT.